This TCR beta chain comes out of a study of shared clonotypes between healthy human individuals. The overall study: A couple of women and a few men aged 18 to 49 served as donors.

Looked up from germline, CDR1 is MRHNA and CDR2 is SNTAGT. After removal of 6 bases from V and 2 bases from J, the junction contained 9 bases not matched to a gene. The CDR3 extends over 16 amino acids. Study-wide points: Rarefaction demonstrated incomplete sorted-subset sequencing despite large depth.

The table came from immunoSEQ multiplex PCR; TCRdb's copy has only in-frame clones and leaves some out. Of some 2,100,000 clones listed, approximately 94% are singletons. Regarding this clone: Its antigen remains unknown.

The chain has TRBV6-4 and TRBJ2-2, with TRBD2 identical over 7 bases. The clonotype originates from a man younger than 35 in good health. Sequencing was done on a sample of naive CD4+ T cells sorted from blood. Regarding subset: CD45RA+ positively selected. In DNA form, the CDR3 reads TGTGCCAGCAGCGCGATAGCGGGCACTAACACCGGGGAGCTGTTTTTT. As protein: CASSAIAGTNTGELFF.